This T cell receptor beta chain is from a study of T-cell reconstitution after alpha-beta-depleted transplantation in children. CDR3 length: 16 amino acids. V shed 4 bases and J 0 bases; nucleotides not matched to a gene: 3. Per the germline V gene, CDR1 is SGHTA and CDR2 is FQGNSA. This clonotype has a count of ten or more. Preparation of the TCRbeta library involved a method that used unique molecular identifiers. TCRdb recomputed calls from the PCR reads with MiXCR, one row per CDR3 protein. Here the sample spans some 200,000 distinct CDR3 sequences, 13% to 15% being singletons. The V and J genes are TRBV7-2 and TRBJ2-1; 10 nucleotides align to TRBD1. The starting material was PBMCs from the stem cell graft donor, obtained from the stem cell graft. The sequence derives from a human donor who donated a stem cell graft to a child with acute lymphoblastic leukemia. CDR3 bases: TGTGCCAGCAGCTACCGGGACAGGGGCTCCTACAATGAGCAGTTCTTC. Its translation is CASSYRDRGSYNEQFF.